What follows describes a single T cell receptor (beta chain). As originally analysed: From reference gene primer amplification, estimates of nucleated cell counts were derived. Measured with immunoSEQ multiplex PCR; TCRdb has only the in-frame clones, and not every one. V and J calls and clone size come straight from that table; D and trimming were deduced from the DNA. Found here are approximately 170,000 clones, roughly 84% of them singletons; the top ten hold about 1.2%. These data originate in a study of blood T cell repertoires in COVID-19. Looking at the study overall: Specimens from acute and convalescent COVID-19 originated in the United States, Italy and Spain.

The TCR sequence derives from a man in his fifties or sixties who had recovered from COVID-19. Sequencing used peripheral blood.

CDR3 sequence (DNA): TGTGCCAGCAGCTTCGATAGCGGGGATACTTACGGGGGGGCCCAGTACTTC. Translating it yields CASSFDSGDTYGGAQYF. This chain joins TRBV11-3 and TRBJ2-5, with 8 bases that match TRBD2. Germline CDR1 is SGHNT and CDR2 is YENEEA. Trimming at V came to 3 bases and at J to 9 bases, leaving 18 bases not matched to a gene. There are 17 residues in the CDR3.